The 18 T cell receptor beta chains in this list originate from one sample, sequenced in a study of T-cell memory formation after mild COVID-19. Using its own MiXCR run on the 5' RACE reads, TCRdb lists one record per CDR3 protein. The data show fewer than 450,000 distinct CDR3 sequences, with approximately 24% seen just once and about 8.7% held by the top ten. The specimen was PBMCs or a T cell subset sorted from them (not recorded which). The receptors were gathered from an adult woman who had mild COVID-19 (a few samples of this study predate the infection). Cell type and time point are not known.

The sample holds a few counts of this clonotype. The chain employs TRBV9 and TRBJ2-4; 7 positions match TRBD2. Losses at the gene ends were 0 bases for V and 0 bases for J; bases not matched to a gene: 3. Germline V lookup: CDR1 SGDLS, CDR2 YYNGEE. The CDR3 covers 16 residues. CDR3 DNA: TGTGCCAGCAGCGTAGCGGGGGGTCTAGCCAAAAACATTCAGTACTTC. It codes for CASSVAGGLAKNIQYF.

Points on this clonotype: An end of the junction differs from the germline gene, which may be a read error. V gene TRBV20-1 combines with J gene TRBJ1-1, with D possibly matching TRBD1 (6 bases). Germline CDR1 reads DFQATT; CDR2 reads SNEGSKA (reference sequence). This CDR3 spans 17 amino acids. The DNA for the CDR3 is TGCAGTGTAAAGCGGACCGGGACACTGACTCTGAACACTGAAGCCTTCTTT. The encoded protein is CSVKRTGTLTLNTEAFF.

The CDR3 sequence is CASLNPRTGEETQYF. CDR3 DNA: TGTGCCAGCTTAAACCCTCGGACAGGTGAAGAGACCCAGTACTTC. The rearrangement joins TRBV18 to TRBJ2-5, with TRBD1 identical over 7 bases. The CDR3 length is 15 residues. CDR1 and CDR2 (germline): KGHSH, LQKENI. V gave up 7 bases and J gave up 3 bases; unmatched junction bases: 11.

CDR3 sequence reads: CSVEGGDEGTEAFF. CDR3 nucleotide sequence: TGCAGCGTTGAAGGGGGGGATGAAGGCACTGAAGCTTTCTTT. The chain uses TRBV29-1 and TRBJ1-1; D might be TRBD1 (5 bases). The CDR3 spans 14 residues. Germline CDR1 and CDR2: SQVTM and ANQGSEA. Trimming shortened V by 1 base and J by 4 bases, and 13 bases separated the two germline ends. Complete variable domain (other parts from reference TRBV29-1 and TRBJ1-1): SAVISQKPSRDICQRGTSLTIQCQVDSQVTMMFWYRQQPGQSLTLIATANQGSEATYESGFVIDKFPISRPNLTFSTLTVSNMSPEDSSIYLCSVEGGDEGTEAFFGQGTRLTVV.

This clonotype was recorded at least ten times. The J gene is TRBJ2-2, the V gene TRBV7-2; no firm D call. The V end was cut by 0 bases, the J end by 1 base, with 3 bases between. Per the germline V gene, CDR1 is SGHTA and CDR2 is FQGNSA. The CDR3 runs 14 residues. The CDR3 coding sequence is TGTGCCAGCAGCTTAGCACGGAACACCGGGGAGCTGTTTTTT. Encoded protein: CASSLARNTGELFF. Full variable domain (remainder filled in from reference TRBV7-2 and TRBJ2-2): GAGVSQSPSNKVTEKGKDVELRCDPISGHTALYWYRQSLGQGLEFLIYFQGNSAPDKSGLPSDRFSAERTGGSVSTLTIQRTQQEDSAVYLCASSLARNTGELFFGEGSRLTVL.

The chain joins TRBV27 to TRBJ2-7; 7 positions match TRBD2. The trim removed 8 bases at V and 6 bases at J, leaving 10 bases unmatched. The CDR3 has 13 amino acids. Looked up from germline, CDR1 is MNHEY and CDR2 is SMNVEV (reference sequence). The CDR3 protein is CASREARGREQYF. CDR3 DNA sequence: TGTGCCAGCCGGGAGGCCCGGGGACGCGAGCAGTACTTC.

This chain connects TRBV24-1 to TRBJ1-2; D perhaps matches TRBD1 (5 bases). The length of the CDR3 is 14 residues. Germline V gene sequence: CDR1 KGHDR, CDR2 SFDVKD. V dropped 4 bases and J dropped 4 bases, with 12 bases sitting between them. The CDR3, as DNA: TGTGCCACCAGTGACCCGGGACGGAGCTATGGCTACACCTTC. It codes for CATSDPGRSYGYTF.

The chain uses TRBV6-5 and TRBJ1-2; D possibly corresponds to TRBD1 (5 bases). V lost 9 bases, J lost 6 bases, and 14 bases lay in between. This CDR3 comprises 12 residues. The germline V gene has CDR1 MNHEY and CDR2 SVGAGI. The CDR3 here is CASKGEGNGYTF. CDR3 in DNA: TGTGCCAGTAAAGGGGAGGGGAATGGCTACACCTTC.

The J gene is TRBJ1-3, the V gene TRBV12-3 or TRBV12-4; tentative D call: TRBD1 (6 bases). Trimming cost V 7 bases and J 2 bases, with 18 bases left between them. The CDR3 totals 16 residues. The CDR3 reads CASTTPQGLPGNTIYF. The CDR3 DNA follows: TGTGCCAGCACTACCCCTCAGGGGCTCCCTGGAAACACCATATATTTT.

This chain connects TRBV20-1 to TRBJ2-7; tentatively, D is TRBD1 (6 bases). V was trimmed by 6 bases and J by 5 bases, leaving 23 bases between them. The CDR3 length is 15 residues. Germline-derived CDR1 and CDR2 are DFQATT and SNEGSKA (reference sequence). Here the CDR3 reads CSAGALDLHLDEQYF. CDR3 sequence (DNA): TGCAGTGCGGGGGCCTTGGATCTACATCTCGACGAGCAGTACTTC.

The chain joins TRBV25-1 to TRBJ2-1; D is perhaps TRBD1 (6 bases). The CDR3 loop spans 16 amino acids. The germline CDR1 and CDR2 sequences are MGHDK and SYGVNS. V lost 4 bases and J lost 3, with 16 bases in between. Written as DNA, the CDR3 is TGTGCCAGCAGTGTCACCGGGACAATTATCTACAATGAGCAGTTCTTC. This gives the protein CASSVTGTIIYNEQFF. The full variable domain, in which reference TRBV25-1 and TRBJ2-1 provide the parts outside the CDR3, is EADIYQTPRYLVIGTGKKITLECSQTMGHDKMYWYQQDPGMELHLIHYSYGVNSTEKGDLSSESTVSRIRTEHFPLTLESARPSHTSQYLCASSVTGTIIYNEQFFGPGTRLTVL.

The chain links TRBV6-2 or TRBV6-3 to TRBJ2-1; no reliable D call. The CDR3 is made up of 12 amino acids. The germline V and J ends were trimmed by 5 bases and 6 bases, with 8 bases remaining between them. Germline-derived CDR1 and CDR2 are MNHEY and SVGEGT. The CDR3 sequence is CASSPLRNEQFF. CDR3 sequence (DNA): TGTGCCAGCAGTCCCCTTCGCAATGAGCAGTTCTTC.

The chain recombines TRBV9 with TRBJ1-5; D remains ambiguous. The V gene's germline CDR1 is SGDLS and CDR2 YYNGEE. This CDR3 contains 13 residues. Trimming took off 2 bases at V and 0 bases at J, with 3 bases between the two ends. CDR3 bases: TGTGCCAGCAGCGTCAGTAGCAATCAGCCCCAGCATTTT. Translation: CASSVSSNQPQHF.

The chain recombines TRBV20-1 with TRBJ1-1, with 7 positions matching TRBD1. CDR3 length equals 19 residues. The J segment lost 5 bases and the V segment lost 6 bases, leaving 27 bases of the junction unmatched. Per germline, CDR1 DFQATT and CDR2 SNEGSKA (reference sequence). As DNA, the CDR3 is TGCAGTGCGAAGCACAGGGGTCGGGGGTCGGTCGTTTATTCTACTGAAGCTTTCTTT. Amino acids: CSAKHRGRGSVVYSTEAFF.

V is TRBV11-1 and J is TRBJ2-2; D ambiguous. This CDR3 has 15 residues. V was pared by 5 bases and J by 4 bases, with 14 bases between. The germline V gene has CDR1 SGHAT and CDR2 FQDESV (reference sequence). CDR3 coding DNA: TGTGCCAGCAGCCACCTGAGGCTCCTCACCGGGGAGCTGTTTTTT. It yields the protein CASSHLRLLTGELFF.

This clonotype has a count of ten or more. V gene TRBV7-3 combines with J gene TRBJ2-1, with 8 bases fitting TRBD1. With V trimmed by 2 bases and J by 6 bases, 18 bases remained unmatched. The CDR3 contains 19 residues. Germline-derived CDR1 and CDR2 are SGHTA and FQGTGA. CDR3 nucleotides: TGTGCCAGCAGCTTACGCTGGACAGGGTTGACCCTCAACCTCAATGAGCAGTTCTTC. Translated: CASSLRWTGLTLNLNEQFF.

This clonotype appeared a few times. The rearrangement joins TRBV7-9 to TRBJ2-1; tentatively, D is TRBD2 (6 bases). Trimming removed 2 bases from V and 9 bases from J, with 11 bases in between. The V gene's germline CDR1 is SEHNR and CDR2 FQNEAQ (reference sequence). This CDR3 comprises 13 residues. In nucleotides, the CDR3 is TGTGCCAGCAGCTTACCCGGGACTGTTGAGCAGTTCTTC. This gives the protein CASSLPGTVEQFF.

V gene TRBV29-1 combines with J gene TRBJ2-7, with 10 bases matching TRBD2. Looked up from germline, CDR1 is SQVTM and CDR2 is ANQGSEA. The V segment lost 4 bases and the J segment 1 base; nucleotides outside the gene matches: 4. This CDR3 contains 14 residues. The CDR3 region is CSVGSGGASYEQYF. The CDR3 DNA is TGCAGCGTTGGAAGCGGGGGGGCTTCCTACGAGCAGTACTTC.